This TCR beta chain was recovered during a study of blood T cell repertoires in COVID-19 (dated by TCRdb to 2019 to 2021). The study in broad terms: Collaborator samples came from the United States, Italy and Spain and covered acute and convalescent phases of COVID-19. Where HLA class I and class II types were available, the types were taken from metadata supplied by the sample provider, not from assay-based typing. The samples were drawn from two sources: the first 160 participants of the ongoing ImmuneRACE study, and 950 to 1,500 subjects contributed by 6 global collaborators. The dataset comprised deeply sampled blood TCRbeta repertoires from subjects exposed to, actively infected with, or recovered from COVID-19. The material from the prospective study consisted of cDNA or gDNA derived from T cells, B-cell-depleted T cells, or PBMCs. The repertoires were released in a freely available public database intended as a resource for research on the immune response to SARS-CoV-2. Sample metadata almost always included a de-identified subject ID, COVID-19 status, age in years and sex.

The investigation overall reported the following: How much clinical and demographic metadata was included differed by source and by participant, and the metadata was provided uncurated.

Each collaborating institution followed its own protocols to collect whole blood in K2EDTA tubes. Collaborator samples were shipped for TCRbeta analysis as frozen whole blood, isolated PBMCs, or DNA extracted from either sample type. Regarding this clone: Its recognized antigen is unknown. Per-base quality was not reported, and no clone a single base away is much larger than it.

TCRbeta CDR3 regions were amplified from genomic DNA using the immunoSEQ Assay, a bias-controlled multiplex PCR. In the authors' own workflow: Within the assay, amplification of reference gene primers was used to estimate how many nucleated cells each sample contained. To quantify the absolute abundance of each unique TCRbeta CDR3 rearrangement, sequence reads were collapsed and filtered. For each sample, productive Simpson clonality was calculated by taking the square root of Simpson's diversity index across productive rearrangements. What TCRdb holds here is the immuneACCESS table cut down to in-frame rearrangements. Part of the clones is not present; checked against another copy, under half of the missing clones reflect an unresolved V gene, and the others are unexplained. The V and J calls and the clone size are those of that table, but D and trimming were determined from the DNA. The sample contains approximately 80,000 clones, 81% of them found a single time. The ten biggest clones cover roughly two fifths of the sample.

This receptor was taken from a man at least 80 years old with acute or convalescent COVID-19. Input material: peripheral blood.

The CDR3: CASSRTSTLATYNEQFF. In nucleotide form, the sequence is TGTGCCAGCAGTAGAACTAGCACCCTCGCTACCTACAATGAGCAGTTCTTC. The sequence is built from TRBV25-1 and TRBJ2-1; TRBD2 is a possible D gene, resting on 6 matching bases. Its CDR3 holds 17 amino acids, cysteine through phenylalanine. The retained sequence is limited to the CDR3, 51 bases, with the frame set at the first base. At the junction V is shortened by 5 bases and J by 2 bases, with 19 bases in between. As encoded in the germline V gene, CDR1 is MGHDK while CDR2 is SYGVNS.